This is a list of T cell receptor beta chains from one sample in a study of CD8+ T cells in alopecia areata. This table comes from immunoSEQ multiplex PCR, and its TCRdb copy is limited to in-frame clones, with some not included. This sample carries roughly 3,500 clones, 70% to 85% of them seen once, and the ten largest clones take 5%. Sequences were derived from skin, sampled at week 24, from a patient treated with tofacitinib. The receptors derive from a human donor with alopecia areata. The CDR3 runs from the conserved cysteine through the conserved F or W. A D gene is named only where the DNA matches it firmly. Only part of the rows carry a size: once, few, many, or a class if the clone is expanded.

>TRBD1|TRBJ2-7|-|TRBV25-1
TGTGCCAGCAGTGAATACCGGGACAGGGGGTCCTACGAGCAGTACTTC
CASSEYRDRGSYEQYF
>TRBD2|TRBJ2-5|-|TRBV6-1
TGTGCCAGCAGTGAACTAGCGGGGGGACCCCAAGAGACCCAGTACTTC
CASSELAGGPQETQYF
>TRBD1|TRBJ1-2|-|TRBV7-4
TGTGCCAGCACCGACGACAGGGGGTGGGATGGCTACACCTTC
CASTDDRGWDGYTF
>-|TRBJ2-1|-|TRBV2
TGTGCCAGCAGTGCTAGTGCGGGGTTTTACAATGAGCAGTTCTTC
CASSASAGFYNEQFF
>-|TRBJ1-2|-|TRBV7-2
TGTGCCAGCAGCTCCGGGGGGATCCTTGGCGGCTACACCTTC
CASSSGGILGGYTF
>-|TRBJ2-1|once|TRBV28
TGTGCCAGCAGCTCCGGCAGTATCATTGGGGAGCAGTTCTTC
CASSSGSIIGEQFF
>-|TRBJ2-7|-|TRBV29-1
TGCAGCGTAGGGGGGGGCCTATCCTACGAGCAGTACTTC
CSVGGGLSYEQYF
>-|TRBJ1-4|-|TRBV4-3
TGCGCCAGCAGCCCTGACAGGAATAATGAAAAACTGTTTTTT
CASSPDRNNEKLFF
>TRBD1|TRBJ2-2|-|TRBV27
TGTGCCAGCAGTCCCGGACAGGGGATCGGGGAGCTGTTTTTT
CASSPGQGIGELFF
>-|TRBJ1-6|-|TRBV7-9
TGTGCCAGCAGCCCCGGACCGGAGAAGGTGACCCTCCACTTT
CASSPGPEKVTLHF
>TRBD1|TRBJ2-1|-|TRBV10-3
TGTGCCATCAGTGACCAACAGGGGGCGGATAATGAGCAGTTCTTC
CAISDQQGADNEQFF
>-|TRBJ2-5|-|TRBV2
TGTGCCAGCTGCGACCCCGGGGATAGCGGAGAGACCCAGTACTTC
CASCDPGDSGETQYF
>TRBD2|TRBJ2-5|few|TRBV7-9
TGTGCCAGCAGCCCCATGAGCGGGGGGCGAAAAGAGACCCAGTACTTC
CASSPMSGGRKETQYF
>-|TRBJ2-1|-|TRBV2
TGTGCCAGCATGGGGACCTACAATGAGCAGTTCTTC
CASMGTYNEQFF
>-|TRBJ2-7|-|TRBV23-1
TGCGCCATCCAGTCGCGACGTTACTTC
CAIQSRRYF
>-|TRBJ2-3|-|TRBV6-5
TGTGCCAGAAATTACAGAGCTAGCACAGATACGCAGTATTTT
CARNYRASTDTQYF
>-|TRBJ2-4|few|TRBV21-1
TGTGCCAGCAGCAGGGGGGGACAGGGGTGTGGAAACATTCAGTACTTC
CASSRGGQGCGNIQYF
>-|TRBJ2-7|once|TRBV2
TGTGCCAGCAAGAGGGGGGGGAGCTCCTACGAGCAGTACTTC
CASKRGGSSYEQYF
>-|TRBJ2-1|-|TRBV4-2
TGTGCCAGCAGCCAAGCGCAAAAAATTTACAATGAGCAGTTCTTC
CASSQAQKIYNEQFF
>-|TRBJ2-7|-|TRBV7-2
TGTGCCAGCAGCTTAGTGCTTTACGAGCAGTACTTC
CASSLVLYEQYF
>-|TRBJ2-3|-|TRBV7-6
TGTGCCAGCAGCTTAGGGCCGGGGGGCTCGGTAGATACGCAGTATTTT
CASSLGPGGSVDTQYF
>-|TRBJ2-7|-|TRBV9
TGTGCCAGCAGCGTAGCTGTCGGGGAGGCCTACGAGCAGTACTTC
CASSVAVGEAYEQYF
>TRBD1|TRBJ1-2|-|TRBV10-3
TGTGCCATCAGTCCCAATACAGGGGATGGCTACACCTTC
CAISPNTGDGYTF
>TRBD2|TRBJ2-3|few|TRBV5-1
TGCGCCAGCAGCTTGGCGGGGGGGTTGGATACGCAGTATTTT
CASSLAGGLDTQYF
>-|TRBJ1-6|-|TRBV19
TGTGCCAGTAGTCCCACCGGCCAGGTAGGGGGTTCACCCCTCCACTTT
CASSPTGQVGGSPLHF
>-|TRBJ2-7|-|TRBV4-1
TGCGCCAGCAGCCAGAAAGGGGCGGGTCCAGACGAGCAGTACTTC
CASSQKGAGPDEQYF
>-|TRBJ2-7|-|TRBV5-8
TGTGCCAGCAGCTTGCAGGATTCCTACGAGCAGTACTTC
CASSLQDSYEQYF
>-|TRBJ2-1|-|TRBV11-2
TGTGCCAGCAGCTTAGGGGCGGGGATACCTGATCCGTTCTTC
CASSLGAGIPDPFF
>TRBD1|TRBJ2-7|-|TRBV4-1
TGCGCCAGCAGCCAAGACGCTCACCGGACAGGGGGCCAATACGAGCAGTACTTC
CASSQDAHRTGGQYEQYF
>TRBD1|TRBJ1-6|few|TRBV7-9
TGTGCCAGCAAGAGGGATCTGACCGGGACAGGGGGTCGGTCACCCCTCCACTTT
CASKRDLTGTGGRSPLHF
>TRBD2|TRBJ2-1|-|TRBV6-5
TGTGCCAGCAGTTTCCAGGGAGGGAATGAGCAGTTCTTC
CASSFQGGNEQFF
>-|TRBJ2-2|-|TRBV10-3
TGTGCCATCAGCGTGGACGGAAACACCGGGGAGCTGTTTTTT
CAISVDGNTGELFF
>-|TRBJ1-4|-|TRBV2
TGTGCCAGCAGTGTATCCCACAGGGTCGAAAAACTGTTTTTT
CASSVSHRVEKLFF
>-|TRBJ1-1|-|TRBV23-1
TGCGCCAGCAGTCAATCCCCTACCGACGGCAGCTATGAAGCTTTCTTT
CASSQSPTDGSYEAFF
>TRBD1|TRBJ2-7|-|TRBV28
TGTGCCAGCAGACTGACAGGGGAAATCTACGAGCAGTACTTC
CASRLTGEIYEQYF
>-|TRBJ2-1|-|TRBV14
TGTGCCAGCAGCCAAGCCAGGGTGGTAAATGAGCAGTTCTTC
CASSQARVVNEQFF